This section outlines one T cell receptor (beta chain) sequence together with its context. No antigen is known for it. The ends were cut back, 2 bases at V and 0 bases at J, with 8 bases in the middle. From germline, CDR1 is SGHAT and CDR2 FQNNGV. This CDR3 has 14 residues. This record comes from a study of memory CD4+ T cells and cytomegalovirus serostatus. Study summary: Donors were healthy Belgian adults, fewer than ten CMV seropositive and about two dozen seronegative.

Clones were read by immunoSEQ multiplex PCR, and TCRdb kept only the in-frame ones, dropping some. The repertoire holds 28,000 or so clones, about 70% seen once, with around 1% in the top ten. Study-level results: Suggested: most of the CMV-linked TCR signature lies in CD4+ memory cells.

The sort gate was single viable CD3+CD4+CD8-CD45RO+ cells for memory CD4+ T cells. Total CD4+ T cells were enriched by CD4 positive selection. The clonotype originates from an adult in good health and CMV-seronegative. The V and J genes are TRBV11-2 and TRBJ2-7; D is uncertain. Sample: memory CD4+ T cells from blood. CDR3 region: CASSLPRNSYEQYF. The DNA for the CDR3 is TGTGCCAGCAGCTTACCCAGAAACTCCTACGAGCAGTACTTC. Combining the CDR3 with reference TRBV11-2 and TRBJ2-7 gives the whole variable domain EAGVAQSPRYKIIEKRQSVAFWCNPISGHATLYWYQQILGQGPKLLIQFQNNGVVDDSQLPKDRFSAERLKGVDSTLKIQPAKLEDSAVYLCASSLPRNSYEQYFGPGTRLTVT.